The clone carrying this T cell receptor beta chain occurred once. Its cognate antigen is unknown. Per the germline V gene, CDR1 is LGHNT and CDR2 is FRNRAP. The CDR3 spans 16 residues. The V and J ends lost 1 base and 1 base respectively, with 12 bases between them. This entry belongs to a study of shared clonotypes between healthy human individuals. Overall study results and limits: Estimated richness was generally greater in naive than memory subsets.

Profiling relied on immunoSEQ multiplex PCR, and the TCRdb table lists in-frame clones only, not all of them. The repertoire holds fewer than 1.6 million clones, with just under 99% as singletons. Sequencing used naive CD4+ T cells sorted from blood. Subset of the sample: CD45RA+ positively selected. The chain recombines TRBV12-5 with TRBJ2-3; maybe TRBD1 (5 bases). This sequence originates from a man under 40 in good health. CDR3 coding DNA: TGTGCTAGTGGTTTGGGGGGCGGTATTGGCACAGATACGCAGTATTTT. Encoded protein: CASGLGGGIGTDTQYF.